This T cell receptor (beta chain) was captured in a study of CD8 T cells in ankylosing spondylitis. Points from the study as a whole: The study looked at matched synovial fluid samples from ankylosing spondylitis patients. Disease-linked clones were reported to be significantly enriched there. Reports of some motif variants in reactive arthritis synovial fluid and blood predate this one. Relatively rare in peripheral blood, disease-linked clones were also CD8+. Seemingly distinctive of ankylosing spondylitis blood was a TCR beta motif formed by eight highly homologous variants.

Using quantitative 5'-RACE with molecular barcodes, the authors made TCR beta libraries. One entry per CDR3 protein, called by TCRdb with MiXCR from the 5' RACE reads. In the table there are about 800,000 distinct CDR3 sequences, approximately 12% of which are singletons. Trimming took 2 bases from V and 7 from J, leaving 15 bases between them. The CDR3 extends over 14 amino acids. Looked up from germline, CDR1 is SGHTA and CDR2 is FQGNSA. This clonotype showed up many times. Its antigen is not identified. V and J are TRBV7-2 and TRBJ2-7; the D gene is possibly TRBD2 (6 bases). Sample: blood, either unsorted or a sorted T cell fraction (not recorded which). The receptor was derived from a male donor with ankylosing spondylitis. Here the CDR3 reads CASSLPGTHREQYF. CDR3 coding DNA: TGTGCCAGCAGCTTACCCGGGACTCATCGGGAGCAGTACTTC.